These 29 T cell receptor beta chains originate from one sample sequenced in a study of monozygotic twins with inflammatory bowel disease (dated by TCRdb to about 2019). Receptor libraries were prepared by 5' RACE. TCRdb names Illumina HiSeq 2500 as the instrument used. One entry per CDR3 protein sequence results from the TCRdb reprocessing of the reads, with DNA left out. The sample table on file contains about 300,000 distinct CDR3 sequences. Jointly, the top ten make up roughly 5.8% of the sample. Sequencing was performed on blood. All receptors derive from a human donor with ulcerative colitis or Crohn's disease, or a healthy co-twin of an affected twin (not recorded which).

V is TRBV29-1 and J is TRBJ1-3. The V gene's germline CDR1 is SQVTM and CDR2 ANQGSEA. CDR3 length: 13 residues. The CDR3 loop is CSVEGSTGNTIYF. Looking up the rest from reference TRBV29-1 and TRBJ1-3 gives the full variable domain: SAVISQKPSRDICQRGTSLTIQCQVDSQVTMMFWYRQQPGQSLTLIATANQGSEATYESGFVIDKFPISRPNLTFSTLTVSNMSPEDSSIYLCSVEGSTGNTIYFGEGSWLTVV.

V is TRBV2 and J is TRBJ2-1. The CDR3 runs to 12 residues. Germline V gives CDR1 SNHLY, CDR2 FYNNEI. CDR3 protein: CASSQDYNEQFF.

CDR3 region: CASSWSGATEQYF. This chain connects TRBV6-2 or TRBV6-3 to TRBJ2-7; TCRdb names TRBD1, which stays unverified in the absence of DNA. Per the germline V gene, CDR1 is MNHEY and CDR2 is SVGEGT. This CDR3 has 13 amino acids.

The V gene is TRBV24-1, the J gene TRBJ2-3; absent DNA, TCRdb's TRBD2 call cannot be checked. The CDR3 is 14 amino acids. CDR1 KGHDR and CDR2 SFDVKD come from the germline V gene. CDR3 in amino acids: CATSIAGSTDTQYF.

The J gene is TRBJ1-1, the V gene TRBV20-1. The V gene's germline CDR1 is DFQATT and CDR2 SNEGSKA (reference sequence). The CDR3 is made up of 13 amino acids. The CDR3 region is CSVRGHQNTEAFF.

This chain's CDR3 is CASSLASGDRRETQYF. This chain joins TRBV7-2 and TRBJ2-5; TCRdb gives TRBD2 as the D gene, but with no DNA this cannot be confirmed. The CDR3 sequence is 16 residues long. Germline V lookup: CDR1 SGHTA, CDR2 FQGNSA. Complete variable domain (other parts from reference TRBV7-2 and TRBJ2-5): GAGVSQSPSNKVTEKGKDVELRCDPISGHTALYWYRQSLGQGLEFLIYFQGNSAPDKSGLPSDRFSAERTGGSVSTLTIQRTQQEDSAVYLCASSLASGDRRETQYFGPGTRLLVL.

The chain recombines TRBV9 with TRBJ2-1; there is no DNA to check the TCRdb D call of TRBD1. The CDR3 is 15 residues long. The germline V gene encodes CDR1 SGDLS and CDR2 YYNGEE. The CDR3 loop is CASSRTGVMINEQFF.

The chain has TRBV7-3 and TRBJ1-5; no DNA is available, so the TRBD1 call from TCRdb remains unchecked. CDR1 SGHTA and CDR2 FQGTGA come from the germline V gene. The CDR3 runs to 14 residues. The CDR3 protein is CASSEGRPGQPQHF.

The chain has TRBV5-4 and TRBJ1-2; as DNA is missing, the TRBD1 call by TCRdb cannot be tested. Germline V lookup: CDR1 SGHNT, CDR2 YYREEE (reference sequence). The CDR3 is 15 amino acids. The CDR3: CASSLDRGRGIGYTF.

The chain links TRBV20-1 to TRBJ1-6. Germline CDR1 reads DFQATT; CDR2 reads SNEGSKA (reference sequence). This CDR3 is 15 amino acids long. CDR3 residues: CSARQRGSYNSPLHF.

The chain combines TRBV24-1 with TRBJ1-5. This CDR3 comprises 12 residues. CDR1 KGHDR and CDR2 SFDVKD come from the germline V gene. CDR3 sequence reads: CATSDPRGFQHF.

The J gene is TRBJ2-7, the V gene TRBV7-2; TCRdb calls TRBD1, which cannot be checked without DNA. The CDR3 has 15 residues. The V gene's germline CDR1 is SGHTA and CDR2 FQGNSA. The CDR3 sequence is CASSGGTASLYEQYF. The full variable domain, in which reference TRBV7-2 and TRBJ2-7 provide the parts outside the CDR3, is GAGVSQSPSNKVTEKGKDVELRCDPISGHTALYWYRQSLGQGLEFLIYFQGNSAPDKSGLPSDRFSAERTGGSVSTLTIQRTQQEDSAVYLCASSGGTASLYEQYFGPGTRLTVT.

The CDR3 here is CASNPGYEQYF. The rearrangement links TRBV2 to TRBJ2-7. CDR3 length: 11 residues. Germline lookup yields CDR1 SNHLY and CDR2 FYNNEI.

This chain uses TRBV12-3 or TRBV12-4 with TRBJ2-1; TCRdb selects TRBD2, and the lack of DNA leaves this call unchecked. CDR3 length: 15 residues. This CDR3 reads CASSRLAGGLSEQFF.

The rearrangement uses TRBV12-3 or TRBV12-4 and TRBJ2-1. The CDR3 loop spans 14 amino acids. CDR3 sequence reads: CASSIGGVLNEQFF.

The rearrangement joins TRBV7-2 to TRBJ2-2; TCRdb indicates TRBD1, and absent DNA this call remains unverified. Germline V CDR1 and CDR2: SGHTA, FQGNSA. The CDR3 is 14 amino acids. The CDR3 here is CASSLGGDTGELFF.

The rearrangement links TRBV28 to TRBJ1-6. The CDR3 has 12 amino acids. Germline-derived CDR1 and CDR2 are MDHEN and SYDVKM. This CDR3 is CATRAYNSPLHF.

The CDR3 protein is CSVEVGGYEQYF. V gene TRBV29-1 combines with J gene TRBJ2-7; TCRdb calls TRBD1, which cannot be checked without DNA. Germline CDR1 SQVTM, CDR2 ANQGSEA. The CDR3 length is 12 residues.

This chain connects TRBV30 to TRBJ2-7; TCRdb calls TRBD1, which cannot be checked without DNA. The CDR3 covers 13 residues. Germline CDR1 GTSNPN, CDR2 SVGIG (reference sequence). CDR3 sequence: CAWSRGSSYEQYF.

The genes are TRBV12-3 or TRBV12-4 and TRBJ2-3. This CDR3 has 13 amino acids. CDR3 region: CASSFVGTDTQYF.

The chain couples TRBV6-5 to TRBJ1-5; TCRdb gives TRBD1 as the D gene, but with no DNA this cannot be confirmed. The germline V gene has CDR1 MNHEY and CDR2 SVGAGI. This CDR3 contains 15 residues. CDR3 loop: CASSYSGGSNQPQHF.

The chain couples TRBV29-1 to TRBJ2-1; TCRdb gives TRBD2 as the D gene, but with no DNA this cannot be confirmed. CDR1 SQVTM and CDR2 ANQGSEA come from the germline V gene. This CDR3 is 12 amino acids long. The CDR3 here is CSVPGLVHEQFF.

This chain connects TRBV29-1 to TRBJ2-1; there is no DNA to check the TCRdb D call of TRBD2. The germline gives CDR1 SQVTM, CDR2 ANQGSEA. The CDR3 has 13 amino acids. CDR3 loop: CSAGGDGYNEQFF.

The J gene is TRBJ2-3, the V gene TRBV7-2; TCRdb reports TRBD1, a call that lacks DNA to check it against. The CDR3 sequence is 16 residues long. Germline-derived CDR1 and CDR2 are SGHTA and FQGNSA. The CDR3 loop is CASSISGTHNTDTQYF.

The V gene is TRBV7-9, the J gene TRBJ1-5. The CDR3 sequence is 12 residues long. Germline V lookup: CDR1 SEHNR, CDR2 FQNEAQ (reference sequence). The chain's CDR3 is CASSLDRQPQHF.

V gene TRBV2 combines with J gene TRBJ2-7; TCRdb's D gene call, TRBD2, goes unchecked for lack of DNA. Germline loops: CDR1 SNHLY, CDR2 FYNNEI. The CDR3 spans 15 residues. CDR3 protein: CASSELLAGAYEQYF.

The chain combines TRBV7-2 with TRBJ1-1. Germline-derived CDR1 and CDR2 are SGHTA and FQGNSA. This CDR3 has 15 amino acids. The CDR3: CASSLGTLKNTEAFF.

The rearrangement joins TRBV14 to TRBJ2-7; TCRdb lists TRBD2, though no DNA is available to test this call. The CDR3 totals 14 residues. Looked up from germline, CDR1 is SGHDN and CDR2 is FVKESK. CDR3 amino acids: CASSQDILAGEQYF.

The chain recombines TRBV5-1 with TRBJ2-5. The CDR3 extends over 15 amino acids. Per the germline V gene, CDR1 is SGHRS and CDR2 is YFSETQ. The chain's CDR3 is CASSLAPGIQETQYF. The full variable domain, its missing parts supplied by reference TRBV5-1 and TRBJ2-5, is KAGVTQTPRYLIKTRGQQVTLSCSPISGHRSVSWYQQTPGQGLQFLFEYFSETQRNKGNFPGRFSGRQFSNSRSEMNVSTLELGDSALYLCASSLAPGIQETQYFGPGTRLLVL.